The 5 T cell receptor beta chains reported below all come from one sample, sequenced in a study of cytomegalovirus exposure and HLA in healthy donors (dated by TCRdb to about 2017). The library was prepared using the immunoSEQ multiplex PCR assay. A mixture of 60 forward primers for TCR Vbeta segments and 13 reverse primers for TCR Jbeta segments was used in the multiplex PCR. This is the immuneACCESS table as TCRdb keeps it, with only in-frame sequences that have V and J called. A part of the clones is gone; compared with another copy, unresolved V genes explain less than half, and the rest is unexplained. A total of about 170,000 clones appear in this sample, about four fifths of them only once. The top ten hold 1% of the sample. Sequences were obtained from PBMCs. The receptors come from a woman in her 50s in good health and CMV-seropositive.

CDR3 residues: CASSEGTGVNYGYTF. In nucleotides, the CDR3 is TGTGCCAGCAGTGAAGGGACAGGCGTTAACTATGGCTACACCTTC. The chain joins TRBV6-1 to TRBJ1-2; 7 bases align to TRBD1. Trimming cost V 1 base and J 1 base; bases outside gene matches: 3. There are 15 residues in the CDR3. Germline V lookup: CDR1 MNHNS, CDR2 SASEGT.

V and J are TRBV21-1 and TRBJ2-5; the table's D call, TRBD1, was not checked against the DNA. The J call is doubtful: the DNA matches TRBJ2-7 better. TRBV21-1 is a pseudogene locus. The length of the CDR3 is 16 residues. The CDR3 DNA reads TGTGCCAGCAGCAAAGGTAGGGGACAGGGTCTCTACGAGCAGTACTTC. Its translation is CASSKGRGQGLYEQYF.

The chain has TRBV29-1 and TRBJ2-5, with 7 bases lining up with TRBD2. CDR1 and CDR2 from the germline V gene are SQVTM and ANQGSEA. V lost 3 bases to trimming and J lost 1 base; unmatched junction nucleotides: 5. This CDR3 region has 14 residues. CDR3 amino acids: CSVDSSGVQETQYF. CDR3 bases: TGCAGCGTTGATTCCAGCGGGGTCCAAGAGACCCAGTACTTC.

The chain links TRBV5-5 to TRBJ1-4; TRBD1 matches 7 bases. The CDR3 runs 14 residues. With V trimmed by 3 bases and J by 5 bases, 4 bases remained unmatched. The germline V gene has CDR1 SGHKS and CDR2 YYEKEE (reference sequence). CDR3: CASSWTGRNEKLFF. In DNA form, the CDR3 reads TGTGCCAGCAGCTGGACAGGAAGGAATGAAAAACTGTTTTTT.

The chain employs TRBV15 and TRBJ2-7, with TRBD1 matching 7 bases. Trimming at V came to 3 bases and at J to 0 bases, leaving 8 bases not matched to a gene. CDR1 LNHNV and CDR2 YYDKDF come from the germline V gene (reference sequence). The CDR3 is 16 residues long. CDR3 nucleotide sequence: TGTGCCACCAGCAGGGATATACAGGGGCTCTCCTACGAGCAGTACTTC. Translating it yields CATSRDIQGLSYEQYF.